The 12 T cell receptor beta chains given below trace back to one sample, sequenced in a study of cytomegalovirus exposure and HLA in healthy donors. Clones were sequenced by immunoSEQ multiplex PCR, and TCRdb holds only the in-frame ones, with some missing. This sample has roughly 250,000 clones, with about 87% found just once. The specimen was PBMCs. These receptors were collected from a man in his late teens or twenties in good health and CMV-seronegative.

The table lists this clone with a count of one. The rearrangement links TRBV7-2 to TRBJ2-2; TRBD1 is a possible D gene (5 bases). V lost 2 bases and J lost 0, with 7 bases in between. This CDR3 is built from 15 residues. Germline CDR1 reads SGHTA; CDR2 reads FQGNSA. The CDR3 reads CASSLLGANTGELFF. The CDR3, as DNA: TGTGCCAGCAGCTTACTAGGGGCGAACACCGGGGAGCTGTTTTTT.

The chain links TRBV29-1 to TRBJ1-1, with D tentatively TRBD1 (6 bases). V was shortened by 7 bases and J by 3 bases, with 9 bases between the two germline ends. Germline CDR1 SQVTM, CDR2 ANQGSEA. The CDR3 runs to 11 residues. The CDR3 nucleotides read TGCAGCGCCTACAGGGACACTGAAGCTTTCTTT. The encoded protein is CSAYRDTEAFF. Combining the CDR3 with reference TRBV29-1 and TRBJ1-1 gives the whole variable domain SAVISQKPSRDICQRGTSLTIQCQVDSQVTMMFWYRQQPGQSLTLIATANQGSEATYESGFVIDKFPISRPNLTFSTLTVSNMSPEDSSIYLCSAYRDTEAFFGQGTRLTVV.

The rearrangement joins TRBV7-9 to TRBJ2-2; 9 bases align to TRBD2. V lost 5 bases, J lost 2 bases, and 6 bases stayed unmatched. Germline loops: CDR1 SEHNR, CDR2 FQNEAQ (reference sequence). This CDR3 comprises 16 residues. The CDR3 loop is CASSPGTSLNTGELFF. Written as DNA, the CDR3 is TGTGCCAGCAGCCCCGGGACTAGCCTTAACACCGGGGAGCTGTTTTTT.

V is TRBV5-1 and J is TRBJ2-7; the D gene is possibly TRBD2 (6 bases). The germline CDR1 and CDR2 sequences are SGHRS and YFSETQ. V was shortened by 4 bases and J by 3 bases, with 17 bases between the two germline ends. The CDR3 covers 15 residues. DNA for the CDR3: TGCGCCAGCAGCCCAACCGCGGGGACGGGCTACGAGCAGTACTTC. Protein sequence: CASSPTAGTGYEQYF.

This clone came up a few times. The genes are TRBV5-6 and TRBJ1-6; D is perhaps TRBD1 (5 bases). This CDR3 is built from 17 residues. CDR1 and CDR2 from the germline V gene are SGHDT and YYEEEE. Trimming cost V 4 bases and J 0 bases, with 14 bases left between them. The CDR3 DNA is TGTGCCAGCAGCCAATCAGGGCTTAGCTCCTATAATTCACCCCTCCACTTT. Translating gives CASSQSGLSSYNSPLHF.

This rearrangement joins TRBV4-2 to TRBJ2-2, with 8 nucleotides matching TRBD1. CDR1 LGHNA and CDR2 YNFKEQ come from the germline V gene. The V and J ends lost 4 bases and 0 bases, in that order; junction bases with no gene match: 4. This CDR3 has 16 amino acids. CDR3 nucleotides: TGTGCCAGCAGCCGCGACAGGGGTCCGAACACCGGGGAGCTGTTTTTT. Protein product: CASSRDRGPNTGELFF.

This clone was seen just once. The rearrangement joins TRBV30 to TRBJ1-6, with 10 bases matching TRBD1. The V segment lost 3 bases and the J segment 10 bases; nucleotides outside the gene matches: 6. Germline lookup yields CDR1 GTSNPN and CDR2 SVGIG (reference sequence). The CDR3 sequence is 14 residues long. Written as DNA, the CDR3 is TGTGCCTGGAGGGCCGGGACAGGGGAATCACCCCTCCACTTT. Amino acid sequence: CAWRAGTGESPLHF.

The chain couples TRBV9 to TRBJ1-1; D call uncertain. CDR3 length equals 14 residues. Trimming pared 3 bases from V and 4 bases from J, leaving 13 bases between. The V gene's germline CDR1 is SGDLS and CDR2 YYNGEE. Written as DNA, the CDR3 is TGTGCCAGCAGCGGAGGGTTGACCGGCACTGAAGCTTTCTTT. This encodes CASSGGLTGTEAFF.

V usage is TRBV5-1 and J usage is TRBJ2-5; D is perhaps TRBD2 (5 bases). The ends were cut back, 0 bases at V and 2 bases at J, with 14 bases in the middle. This CDR3 is built from 16 residues. Germline lookup yields CDR1 SGHRS and CDR2 YFSETQ. This chain's CDR3 is CASSLGSVGSQETQYF. In nucleotides, the CDR3 is TGCGCCAGCAGCTTGGGTAGCGTGGGGTCTCAAGAGACCCAGTACTTC.

The chain combines TRBV6-1 with TRBJ1-5; TRBD1 might be the D (6 bases). Germline CDR1 is MNHNS and CDR2 is SASEGT. V was shortened by 1 base and J by 4 bases, with 11 bases between the two germline ends. The CDR3 spans 15 residues. CDR3 region: CASSEGTVTNQPQHF. As DNA, the CDR3 is TGTGCCAGCAGTGAAGGGACAGTAACGAATCAGCCCCAGCATTTT.

The rearrangement joins TRBV20-1 to TRBJ2-3, with D unclear. The germline V gene encodes CDR1 DFQATT and CDR2 SNEGSKA (reference sequence). The CDR3 is 11 amino acids. Trimming removed 5 bases from V and 4 bases from J, with 7 bases in between. The CDR3 region is CSAPIADTQYF. The DNA of the CDR3 is TGCAGTGCTCCTATAGCAGATACGCAGTATTTT.

A single count supports this clone. The rearrangement uses TRBV27 and TRBJ2-7; D not resolved. V dropped 3 bases and J dropped 2 bases, with 14 bases sitting between them. CDR1 MNHEY and CDR2 SMNVEV come from the germline V gene (reference sequence). CDR3 length equals 15 residues. CDR3 in amino acids: CASSFLRSAPYEQYF. For the CDR3, the DNA is TGTGCCAGCAGTTTTTTGAGGTCCGCTCCCTACGAGCAGTACTTC.